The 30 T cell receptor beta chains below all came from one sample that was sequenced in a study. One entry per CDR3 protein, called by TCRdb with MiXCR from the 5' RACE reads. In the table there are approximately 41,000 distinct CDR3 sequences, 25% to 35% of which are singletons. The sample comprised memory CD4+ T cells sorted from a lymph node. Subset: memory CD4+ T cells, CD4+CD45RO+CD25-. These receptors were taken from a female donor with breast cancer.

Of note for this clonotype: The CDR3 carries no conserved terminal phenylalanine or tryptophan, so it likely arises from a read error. For the CDR3, the DNA is TGTGCCATCAGTGTCAGTAGGGGTGATGAGCAGTTCCTC. Amino acid sequence: CAISVSRGDEQFL. The chain combines TRBV10-3 with TRBJ2-1; maybe TRBD1 (5 bases). This CDR3 spans 13 amino acids. V lost 4 bases, J lost 8 bases, and 12 bases lay in between. The germline gives CDR1 ENHRY, CDR2 SYGVKD.

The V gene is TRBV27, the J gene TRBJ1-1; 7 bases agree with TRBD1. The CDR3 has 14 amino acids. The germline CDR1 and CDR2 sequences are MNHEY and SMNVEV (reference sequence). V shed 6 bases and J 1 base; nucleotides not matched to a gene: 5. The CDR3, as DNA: TGTGCCAGCAGGAGGGGACAGTCGAACACTGAAGCTTTCTTT. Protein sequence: CASRRGQSNTEAFF.

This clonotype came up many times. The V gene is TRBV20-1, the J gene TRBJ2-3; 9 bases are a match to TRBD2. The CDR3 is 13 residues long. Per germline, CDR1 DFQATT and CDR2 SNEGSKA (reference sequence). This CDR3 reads CRPSGGSTDTQYF. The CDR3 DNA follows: TGCAGGCCGAGCGGGGGGAGCACAGATACGCAGTATTTT.

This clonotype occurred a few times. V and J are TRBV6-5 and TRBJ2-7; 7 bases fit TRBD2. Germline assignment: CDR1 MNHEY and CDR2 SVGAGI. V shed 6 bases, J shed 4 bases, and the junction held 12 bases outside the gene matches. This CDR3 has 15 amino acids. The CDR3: CASSPNRDYAYEQYF. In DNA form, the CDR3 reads TGTGCCAGCAGCCCTAACCGGGACTACGCGTACGAGCAGTACTTC.

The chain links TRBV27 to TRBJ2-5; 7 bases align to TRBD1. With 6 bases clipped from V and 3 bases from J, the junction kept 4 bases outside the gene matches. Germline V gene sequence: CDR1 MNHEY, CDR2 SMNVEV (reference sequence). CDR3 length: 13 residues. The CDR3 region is CASSVTGEETQYF. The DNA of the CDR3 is TGTGCCAGCAGCGTAACAGGGGAAGAGACCCAGTACTTC.

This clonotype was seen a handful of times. The CDR3 nucleotides read TGCGCCAGTTCGGGGGGCTACAATGAGCAGTTCTTC. Protein sequence: CASSGGYNEQFF. J is TRBJ2-1 and V is TRBV5-1; TRBD2 matches at 7 bases. CDR1 and CDR2 from the germline V gene are SGHRS and YFSETQ. The CDR3 has 12 amino acids. The trim removed 8 bases at V and 3 bases at J, leaving 2 bases unmatched.

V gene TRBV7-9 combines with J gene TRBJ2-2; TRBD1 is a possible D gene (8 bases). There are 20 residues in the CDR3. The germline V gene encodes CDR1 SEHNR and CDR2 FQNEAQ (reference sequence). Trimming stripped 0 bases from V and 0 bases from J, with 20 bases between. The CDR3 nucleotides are TGTGCCAGCAGCTTAGCGGTCCAACAGGGGGGGCAAGCGAACACCGGGGAGCTGTTTTTT. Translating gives CASSLAVQQGGQANTGELFF.

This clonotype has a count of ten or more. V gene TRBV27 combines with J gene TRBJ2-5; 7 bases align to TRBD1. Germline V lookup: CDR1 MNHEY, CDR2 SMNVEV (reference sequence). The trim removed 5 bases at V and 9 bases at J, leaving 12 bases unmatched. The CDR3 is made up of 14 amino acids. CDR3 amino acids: CASSPRGTGAPQYF. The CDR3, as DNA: TGTGCCAGCAGTCCACGGGGAACAGGGGCTCCCCAGTACTTC.

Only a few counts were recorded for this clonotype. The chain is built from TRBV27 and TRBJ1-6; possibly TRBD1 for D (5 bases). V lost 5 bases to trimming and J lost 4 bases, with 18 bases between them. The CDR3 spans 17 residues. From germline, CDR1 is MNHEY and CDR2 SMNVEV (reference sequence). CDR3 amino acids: CASSPRWGVGYNSPLHF. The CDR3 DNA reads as TGTGCCAGCAGTCCGAGGTGGGGGGTAGGATATAATTCACCCCTCCACTTT.

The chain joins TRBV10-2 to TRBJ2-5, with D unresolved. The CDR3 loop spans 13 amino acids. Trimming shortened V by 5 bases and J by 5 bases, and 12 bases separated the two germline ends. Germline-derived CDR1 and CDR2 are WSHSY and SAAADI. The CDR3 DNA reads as TGCGCCAGCAGTTTGGGGTACGGGGAGACCCAGTACTTC. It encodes CASSLGYGETQYF.

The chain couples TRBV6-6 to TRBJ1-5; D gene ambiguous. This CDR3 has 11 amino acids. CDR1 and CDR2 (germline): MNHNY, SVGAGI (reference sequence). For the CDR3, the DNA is TGTGCAGGAGGGAGCAATCAGCCCCAGCATTTT. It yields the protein CAGGSNQPQHF.

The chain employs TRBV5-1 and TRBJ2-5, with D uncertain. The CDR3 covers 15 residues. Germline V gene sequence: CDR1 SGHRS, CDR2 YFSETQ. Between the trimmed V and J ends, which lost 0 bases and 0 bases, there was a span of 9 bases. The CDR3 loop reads CASSLVGQDQETQYF. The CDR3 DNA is TGCGCCAGCAGCTTGGTTGGGCAGGACCAAGAGACCCAGTACTTC.

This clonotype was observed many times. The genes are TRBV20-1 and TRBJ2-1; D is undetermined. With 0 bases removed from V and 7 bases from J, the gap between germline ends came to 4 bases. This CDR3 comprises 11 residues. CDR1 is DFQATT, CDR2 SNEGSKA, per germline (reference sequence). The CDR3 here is CSARDANEQFF. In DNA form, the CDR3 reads TGCAGTGCTAGAGATGCGAATGAGCAGTTCTTC.

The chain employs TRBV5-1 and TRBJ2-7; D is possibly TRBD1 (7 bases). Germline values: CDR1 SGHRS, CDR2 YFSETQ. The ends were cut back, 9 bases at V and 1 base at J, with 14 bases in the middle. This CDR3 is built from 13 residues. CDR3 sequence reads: CATGGGASYEQYF. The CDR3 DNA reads TGCGCCACCGGAGGGGGCGCTTCCTACGAGCAGTACTTC.

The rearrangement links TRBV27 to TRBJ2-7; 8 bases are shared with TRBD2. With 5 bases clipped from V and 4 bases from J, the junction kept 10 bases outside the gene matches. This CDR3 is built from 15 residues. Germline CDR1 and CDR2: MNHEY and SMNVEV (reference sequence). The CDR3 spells CASSIRDAGGYEQYF. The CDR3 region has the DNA TGTGCCAGCAGTATCCGGGACGCGGGAGGTTACGAGCAGTACTTC.

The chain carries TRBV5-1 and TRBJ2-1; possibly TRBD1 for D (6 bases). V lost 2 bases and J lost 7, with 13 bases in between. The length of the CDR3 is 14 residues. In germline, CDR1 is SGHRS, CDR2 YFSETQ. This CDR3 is CASSLQGSTNEQFF. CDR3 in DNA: TGCGCCAGCAGCTTACAGGGTTCAACGAATGAGCAGTTCTTC.

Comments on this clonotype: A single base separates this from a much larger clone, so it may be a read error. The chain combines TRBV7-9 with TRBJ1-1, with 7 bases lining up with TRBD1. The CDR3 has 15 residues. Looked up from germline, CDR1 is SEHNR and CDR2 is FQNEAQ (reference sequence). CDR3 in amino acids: CVSTRQGGRNTEAFF. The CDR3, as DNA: TGTGTCAGCACTCGACAGGGTGGTAGGAACACTGAAGCTTTCTTT.

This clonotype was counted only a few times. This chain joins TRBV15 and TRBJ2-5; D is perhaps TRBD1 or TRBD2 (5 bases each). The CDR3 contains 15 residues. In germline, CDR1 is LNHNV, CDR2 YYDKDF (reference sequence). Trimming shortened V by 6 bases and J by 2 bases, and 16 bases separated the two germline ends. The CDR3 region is CATSMTRDAQETQYF. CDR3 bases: TGTGCCACCAGTATGACCAGGGACGCGCAAGAGACCCAGTACTTC.

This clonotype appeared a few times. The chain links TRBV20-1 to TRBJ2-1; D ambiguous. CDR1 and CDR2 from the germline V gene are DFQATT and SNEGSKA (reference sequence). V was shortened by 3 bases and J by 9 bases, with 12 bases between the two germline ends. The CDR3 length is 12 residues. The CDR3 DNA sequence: TGCAGTGCTAGGCGTGAGTTCGGTGAGCAGTTCTTC. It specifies CSARREFGEQFF.

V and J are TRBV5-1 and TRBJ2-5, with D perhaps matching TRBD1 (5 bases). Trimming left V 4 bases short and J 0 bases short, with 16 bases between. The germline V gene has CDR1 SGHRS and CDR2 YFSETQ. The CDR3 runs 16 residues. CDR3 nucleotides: TGCGCCAGCAGCCGGACGCCGGCAGGGAACCAAGAGACCCAGTACTTC. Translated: CASSRTPAGNQETQYF.

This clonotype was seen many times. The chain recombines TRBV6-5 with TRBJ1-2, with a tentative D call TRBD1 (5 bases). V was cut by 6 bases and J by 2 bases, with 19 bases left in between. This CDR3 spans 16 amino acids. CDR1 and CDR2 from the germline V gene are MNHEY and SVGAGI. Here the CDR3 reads CASRLLPGGENYGYTF. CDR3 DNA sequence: TGTGCCAGCAGACTCCTCCCGGGGGGAGAAAACTATGGCTACACCTTC.

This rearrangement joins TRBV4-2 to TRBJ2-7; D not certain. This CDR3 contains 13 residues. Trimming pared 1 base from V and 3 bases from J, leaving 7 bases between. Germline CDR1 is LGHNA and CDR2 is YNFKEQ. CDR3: CASSQVGLYEQYF. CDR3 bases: TGTGCCAGCAGCCAAGTCGGCCTCTACGAGCAGTACTTC.

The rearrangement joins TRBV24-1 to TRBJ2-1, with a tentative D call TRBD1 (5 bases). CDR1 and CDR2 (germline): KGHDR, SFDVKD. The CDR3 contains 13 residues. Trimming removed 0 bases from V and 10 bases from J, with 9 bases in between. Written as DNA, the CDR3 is TGTGCCACCAGTGATTTGGTCTGGACAGAGCAGTTCTTC. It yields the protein CATSDLVWTEQFF.

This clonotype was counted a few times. CDR3 in DNA: TGTGCCAGCAGTGAGAGCGGGGAACTCTACAATGAGCAGTTCTTC. Protein: CASSESGELYNEQFF. The chain joins TRBV2 to TRBJ2-1; 7 nucleotides line up with TRBD2. V shed 3 bases, J shed 3 bases, and the junction held 5 bases outside the gene matches. This CDR3 has 15 amino acids. Looked up from germline, CDR1 is SNHLY and CDR2 is FYNNEI.

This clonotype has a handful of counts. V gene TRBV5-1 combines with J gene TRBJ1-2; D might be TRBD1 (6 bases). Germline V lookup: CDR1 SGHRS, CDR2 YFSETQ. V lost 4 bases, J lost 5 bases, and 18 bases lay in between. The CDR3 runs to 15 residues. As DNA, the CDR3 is TGCGCCAGCAGCCCAGGGGACCGAAGGGATTATGGCTACACCTTC. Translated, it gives CASSPGDRRDYGYTF.

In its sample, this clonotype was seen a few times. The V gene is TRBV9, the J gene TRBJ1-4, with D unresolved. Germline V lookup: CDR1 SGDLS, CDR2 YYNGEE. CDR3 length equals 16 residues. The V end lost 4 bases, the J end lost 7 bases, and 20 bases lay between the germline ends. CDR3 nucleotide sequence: TGTGCCAGCAGCCCCGGAGAGGCCGTAACTCCTGAAAAACTGTTTTTT. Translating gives CASSPGEAVTPEKLFF.

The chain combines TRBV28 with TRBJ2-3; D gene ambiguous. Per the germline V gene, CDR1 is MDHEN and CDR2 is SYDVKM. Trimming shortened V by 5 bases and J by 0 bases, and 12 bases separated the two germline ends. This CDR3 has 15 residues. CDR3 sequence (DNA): TGTGCCAGCAGTACCTCTACTGCAAGCACAGATACGCAGTATTTT. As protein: CASSTSTASTDTQYF.

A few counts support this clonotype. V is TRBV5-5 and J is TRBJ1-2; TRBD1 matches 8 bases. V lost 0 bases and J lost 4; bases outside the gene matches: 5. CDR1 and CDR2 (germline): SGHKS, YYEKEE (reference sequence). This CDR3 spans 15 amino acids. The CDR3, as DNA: TGTGCCAGCAGCTTGGCCGGACAGGGTACCTATGGCTACACCTTC. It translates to CASSLAGQGTYGYTF.

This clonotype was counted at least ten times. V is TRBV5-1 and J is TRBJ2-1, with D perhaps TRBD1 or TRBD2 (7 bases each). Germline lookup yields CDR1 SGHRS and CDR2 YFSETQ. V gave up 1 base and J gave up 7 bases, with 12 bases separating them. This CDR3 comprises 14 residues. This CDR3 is CASSLSQGGNEQFF. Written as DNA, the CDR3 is TGCGCCAGCAGCTTGAGTCAGGGGGGGAATGAGCAGTTCTTC.

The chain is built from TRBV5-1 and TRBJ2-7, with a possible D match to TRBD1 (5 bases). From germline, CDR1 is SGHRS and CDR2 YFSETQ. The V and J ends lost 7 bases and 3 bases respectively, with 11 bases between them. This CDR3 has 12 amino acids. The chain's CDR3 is CASGVDSYEQYF. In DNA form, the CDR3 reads TGCGCCAGCGGCGTCGACAGCTACGAGCAGTACTTC.